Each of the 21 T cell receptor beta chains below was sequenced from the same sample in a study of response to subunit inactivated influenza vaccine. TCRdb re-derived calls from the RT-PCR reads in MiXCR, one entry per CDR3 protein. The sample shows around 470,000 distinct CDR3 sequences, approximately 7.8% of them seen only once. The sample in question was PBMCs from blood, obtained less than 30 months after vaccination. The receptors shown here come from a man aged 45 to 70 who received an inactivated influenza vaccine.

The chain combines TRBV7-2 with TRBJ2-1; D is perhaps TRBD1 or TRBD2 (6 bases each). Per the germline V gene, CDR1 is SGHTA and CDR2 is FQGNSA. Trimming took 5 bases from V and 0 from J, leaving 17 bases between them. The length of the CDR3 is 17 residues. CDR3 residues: CASSPRSGAHSYNEQFF. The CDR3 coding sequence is TGTGCCAGCAGCCCACGATCGGGGGCCCACTCCTACAATGAGCAGTTCTTC.

The CDR3: CASGGLQGQGNTIYF. CDR3 DNA sequence: TGTGCCAGCGGGGGACTGCAGGGGCAAGGAAACACCATATATTTT. This chain connects TRBV7-9 to TRBJ1-3; tentative D call: TRBD1 (6 bases). The CDR3 is made up of 15 amino acids. V lost 8 bases to trimming and J lost 4 bases, with 18 bases between them. Per germline, CDR1 SEHNR and CDR2 FQNEAQ (reference sequence). The whole variable domain, filled in from reference TRBV7-9 and TRBJ1-3, reads DTGVSQNPRHKITKRGQNVTFRCDPISEHNRLYWYRQTLGQGPEFLTYFQNEAQLEKSRLLSDRFSAERPKGSFSTLEIQRTEQGDSAMYLCASGGLQGQGNTIYFGEGSWLTVV.

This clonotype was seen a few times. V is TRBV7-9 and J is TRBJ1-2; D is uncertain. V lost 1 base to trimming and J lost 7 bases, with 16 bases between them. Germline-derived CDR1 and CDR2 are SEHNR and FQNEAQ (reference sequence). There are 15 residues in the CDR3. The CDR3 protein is CASSLDPPRGSGYTF. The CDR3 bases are TGTGCCAGCAGCTTAGATCCGCCCCGAGGCAGTGGCTACACCTTC.

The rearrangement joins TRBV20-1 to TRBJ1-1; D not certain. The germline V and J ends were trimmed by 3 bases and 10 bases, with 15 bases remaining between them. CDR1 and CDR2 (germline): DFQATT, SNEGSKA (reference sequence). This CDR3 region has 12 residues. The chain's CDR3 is CSARSVWTGAFF. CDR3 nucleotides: TGCAGTGCTAGGTCAGTCTGGACCGGAGCTTTCTTT.

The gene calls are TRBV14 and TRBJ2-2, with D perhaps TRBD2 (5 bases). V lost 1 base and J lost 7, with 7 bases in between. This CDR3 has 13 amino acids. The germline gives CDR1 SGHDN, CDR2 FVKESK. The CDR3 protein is CASSQAGIGELFF. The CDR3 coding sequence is TGTGCCAGCAGCCAAGCGGGAATCGGGGAGCTGTTTTTT.

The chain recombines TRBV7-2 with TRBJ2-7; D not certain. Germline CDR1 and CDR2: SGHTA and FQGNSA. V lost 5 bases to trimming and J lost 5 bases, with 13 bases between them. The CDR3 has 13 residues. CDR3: CASSKALHNEQYF. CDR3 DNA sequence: TGTGCCAGCAGCAAAGCACTCCACAACGAGCAGTACTTC. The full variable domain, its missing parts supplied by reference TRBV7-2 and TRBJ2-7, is GAGVSQSPSNKVTEKGKDVELRCDPISGHTALYWYRQSLGQGLEFLIYFQGNSAPDKSGLPSDRFSAERTGGSVSTLTIQRTQQEDSAVYLCASSKALHNEQYFGPGTRLTVT.

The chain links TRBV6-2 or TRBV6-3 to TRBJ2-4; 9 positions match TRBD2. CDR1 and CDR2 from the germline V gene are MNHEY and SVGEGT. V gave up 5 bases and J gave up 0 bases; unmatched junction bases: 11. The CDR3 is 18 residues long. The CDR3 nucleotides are TGTGCCAGCAGTCCCCAATGGCGGGAGGGCCGAGCCAAAAACATTCAGTACTTC. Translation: CASSPQWREGRAKNIQYF.

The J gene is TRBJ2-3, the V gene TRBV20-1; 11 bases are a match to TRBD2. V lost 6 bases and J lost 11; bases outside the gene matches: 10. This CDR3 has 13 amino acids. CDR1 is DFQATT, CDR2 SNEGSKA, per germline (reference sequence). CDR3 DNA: TGCAGTGCCGGAGCCTCCGGGACTAGCGGGCAGTATTTT. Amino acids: CSAGASGTSGQYF.

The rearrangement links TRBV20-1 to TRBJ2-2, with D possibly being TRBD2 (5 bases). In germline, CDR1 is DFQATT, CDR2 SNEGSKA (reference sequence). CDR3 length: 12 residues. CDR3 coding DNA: TGCTCCATCGACTATCCCCCCGGGGAGCTGTTTTTT. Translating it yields CSIDYPPGELFF.

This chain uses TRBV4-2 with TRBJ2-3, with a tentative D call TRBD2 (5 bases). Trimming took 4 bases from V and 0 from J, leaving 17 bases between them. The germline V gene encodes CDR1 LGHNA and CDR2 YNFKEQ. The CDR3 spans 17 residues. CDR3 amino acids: CASSPEMSSASTDTQYF. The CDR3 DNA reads TGTGCCAGCAGCCCCGAGATGAGTAGCGCAAGCACAGATACGCAGTATTTT.

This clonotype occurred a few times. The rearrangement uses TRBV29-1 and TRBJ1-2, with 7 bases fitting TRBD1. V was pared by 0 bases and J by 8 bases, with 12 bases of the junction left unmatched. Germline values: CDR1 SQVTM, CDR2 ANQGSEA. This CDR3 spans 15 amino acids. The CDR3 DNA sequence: TGCAGCGTTGAAGATCGGACAGGAGGGGCCTTGGGCTACACCTTC. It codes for CSVEDRTGGALGYTF.

CDR3 amino acids: CASSYRGRIYGANVLTF. In DNA, the CDR3 is TGTGCCAGCAGTTATAGAGGACGAATCTATGGGGCCAACGTCCTGACTTTC. The chain is built from TRBV6-5 and TRBJ2-6; unclear D gene. Germline V gene data show CDR1 as MNHEY and CDR2 as SVGAGI. The CDR3 length is 17 residues. Trimming stripped 3 bases from V and 3 bases from J, with 15 bases between.

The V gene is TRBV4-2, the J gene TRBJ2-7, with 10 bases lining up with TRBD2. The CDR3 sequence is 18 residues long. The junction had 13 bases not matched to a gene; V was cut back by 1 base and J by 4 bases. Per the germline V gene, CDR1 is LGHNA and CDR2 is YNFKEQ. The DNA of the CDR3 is TGTGCCAGCAGCCAAGTCCGGGGGGGCGCTAGCGGGGGTTACGAGCAGTACTTC. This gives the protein CASSQVRGGASGGYEQYF.

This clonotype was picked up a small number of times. Written as DNA, the CDR3 is TGTGCCAGCAGTTCCAGACCTGAGGGGCAGCCCCAGCATTTT. This sequence encodes CASSSRPEGQPQHF. The chain recombines TRBV12-3 or TRBV12-4 with TRBJ1-5; TRBD1 might be the D (5 bases). V lost 4 bases and J lost 7, with 14 bases in between. This CDR3 is 14 amino acids long.

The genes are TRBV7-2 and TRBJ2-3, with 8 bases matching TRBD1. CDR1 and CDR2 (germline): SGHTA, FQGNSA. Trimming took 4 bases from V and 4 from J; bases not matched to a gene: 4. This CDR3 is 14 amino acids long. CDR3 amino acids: CASSWGQAPDTQYF. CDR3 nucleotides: TGTGCCAGCAGCTGGGGACAGGCCCCAGATACGCAGTATTTT.

In nucleotides, the CDR3 is TGCAGTGCTAGGGGACAATGGGGCAGCTACGAGCAGTACTTC. Translated, it gives CSARGQWGSYEQYF. This rearrangement joins TRBV20-1 to TRBJ2-7, with D tentatively TRBD1 (6 bases). CDR1 and CDR2 from the germline V gene are DFQATT and SNEGSKA (reference sequence). This CDR3 contains 14 residues. Trimming left V 3 bases short and J 3 bases short, with 15 bases between.

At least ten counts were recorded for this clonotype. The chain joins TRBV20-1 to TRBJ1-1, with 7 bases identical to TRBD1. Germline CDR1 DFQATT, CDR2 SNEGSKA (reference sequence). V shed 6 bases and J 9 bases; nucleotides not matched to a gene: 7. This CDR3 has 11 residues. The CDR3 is CSAATGSQAFF. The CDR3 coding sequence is TGCAGTGCCGCGACAGGGTCCCAAGCTTTCTTT.

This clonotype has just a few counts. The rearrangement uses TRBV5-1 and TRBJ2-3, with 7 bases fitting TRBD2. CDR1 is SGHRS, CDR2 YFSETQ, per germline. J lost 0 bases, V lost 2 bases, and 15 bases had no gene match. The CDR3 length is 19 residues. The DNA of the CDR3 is TGCGCCAGCAGCTTAGGGGCCCCGGGACTACAGACTAGCACAGATACGCAGTATTTT. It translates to CASSLGAPGLQTSTDTQYF.

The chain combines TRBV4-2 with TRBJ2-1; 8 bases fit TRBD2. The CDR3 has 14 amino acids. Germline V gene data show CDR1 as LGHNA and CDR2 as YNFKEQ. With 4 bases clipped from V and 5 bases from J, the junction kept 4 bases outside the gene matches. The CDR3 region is CASSPTRGDNEQFF. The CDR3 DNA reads TGTGCCAGCAGCCCGACGCGGGGGGACAATGAGCAGTTCTTC.

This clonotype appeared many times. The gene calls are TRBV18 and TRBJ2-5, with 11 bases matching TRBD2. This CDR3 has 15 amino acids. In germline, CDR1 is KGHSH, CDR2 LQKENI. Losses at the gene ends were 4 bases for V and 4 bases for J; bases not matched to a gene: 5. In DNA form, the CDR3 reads TGTGCCAGCTCACGGGGACTAGCGGAAGCAGAGACCCAGTACTTC. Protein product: CASSRGLAEAETQYF.

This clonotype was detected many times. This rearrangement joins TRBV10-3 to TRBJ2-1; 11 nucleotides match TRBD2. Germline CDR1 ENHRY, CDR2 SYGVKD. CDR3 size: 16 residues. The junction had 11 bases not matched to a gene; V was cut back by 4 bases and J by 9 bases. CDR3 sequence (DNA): TGTGCCATCAGTGGAAGTAGCGGGAGGGCCGAGGGTGAGCAGTTCTTC. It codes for CAISGSSGRAEGEQFF.